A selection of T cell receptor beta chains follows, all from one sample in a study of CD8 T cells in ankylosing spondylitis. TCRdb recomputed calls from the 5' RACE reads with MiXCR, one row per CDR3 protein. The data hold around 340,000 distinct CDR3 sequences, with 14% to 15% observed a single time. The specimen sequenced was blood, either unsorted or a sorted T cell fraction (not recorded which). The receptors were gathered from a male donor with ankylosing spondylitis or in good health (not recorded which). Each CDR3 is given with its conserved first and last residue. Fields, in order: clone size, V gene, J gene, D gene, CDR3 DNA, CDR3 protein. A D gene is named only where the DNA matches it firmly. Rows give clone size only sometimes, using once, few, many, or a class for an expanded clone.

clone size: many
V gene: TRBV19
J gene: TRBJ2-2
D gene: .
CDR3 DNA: TGTGCCAGTAGTGTCCTGCAGGGATCCGGGGAGCTGTTTTTT
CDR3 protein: CASSVLQGSGELFF

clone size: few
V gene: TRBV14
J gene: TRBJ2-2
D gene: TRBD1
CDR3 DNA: TGTGCCAGCAGCCAAGTACAGGGGGCGATCACCGGGGAGCTGTTTTTT
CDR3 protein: CASSQVQGAITGELFF

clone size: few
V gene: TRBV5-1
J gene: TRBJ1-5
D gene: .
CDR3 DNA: TGCGCCAGCAGCTTGGACACAAATCAGCCCCAGCATTTT
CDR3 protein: CASSLDTNQPQHF

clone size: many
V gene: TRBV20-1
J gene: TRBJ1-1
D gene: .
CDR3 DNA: TGCAGTGCTAGAGGCTCCGGCACTGAAGCTTTCTTT
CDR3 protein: CSARGSGTEAFF

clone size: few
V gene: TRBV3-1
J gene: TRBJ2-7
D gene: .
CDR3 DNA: TGTGCCAGCAGCCCGGGGCCCCACCCCCGGGTCTACGAGCAGTACTTC
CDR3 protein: CASSPGPHPRVYEQYF

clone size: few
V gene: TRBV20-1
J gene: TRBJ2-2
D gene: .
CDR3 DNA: TGCAGTGCTAGAGGACCGTGGGCCGGGGAGCTGTTTTTT
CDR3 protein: CSARGPWAGELFF

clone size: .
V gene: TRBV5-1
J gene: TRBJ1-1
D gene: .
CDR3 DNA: TGCGCCAGCAGCCAGCTCTTGAACACTGAAGCTTTCTTT
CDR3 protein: CASSQLLNTEAFF

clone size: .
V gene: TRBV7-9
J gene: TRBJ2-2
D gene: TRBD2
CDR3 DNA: TGTGCCAGCAGCCTTTCTAGCGGCCAAGGATCTGGGGAGCTGTTTTTT
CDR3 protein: CASSLSSGQGSGELFF

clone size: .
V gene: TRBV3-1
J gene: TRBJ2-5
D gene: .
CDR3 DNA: TGTGCCAGCAGCCAAGTCGTGACAGGGAGGAAGACCCAGTACTTC
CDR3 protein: CASSQVVTGRKTQYF

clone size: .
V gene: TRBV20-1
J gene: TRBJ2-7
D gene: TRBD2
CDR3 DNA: TGCAGTGTCTCGACTAGCGGGAGAGGGGGGGAGAGGCAGTACTTC
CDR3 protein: CSVSTSGRGGERQYF

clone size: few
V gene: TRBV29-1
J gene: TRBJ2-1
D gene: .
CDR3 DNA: TGCAGCGTTGAAGGCGGGAATACCTACAATGAGCAGTTCTTC
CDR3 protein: CSVEGGNTYNEQFF